The rows below give T cell receptor beta chains drawn from one sample of a study of blood T cells in healthy people across ages. TCRdb re-derived calls from the 5' RACE reads in MiXCR, one entry per CDR3 protein. The table lists some 1.4 million distinct CDR3 sequences, 42% of them singletons. Sequencing was carried out using blood. The receptors were sampled from a woman aged 18-29 years in good health. The CDR3 runs from the conserved cysteine through the conserved F or W. Fields, in order: V gene, CDR3 length, J gene, D gene, clone size, CDR3 DNA, CDR3 protein. A D gene is named only where the DNA matches it firmly. The listing skips clone size in some rows; elsewhere it reads once, few, many or a size class.

>TRBV6-5|16|TRBJ2-7|TRBD2|NA
TGTGCCAGCACGGGGGAGGCGGGGGGGTCCTACAATGAGCAGTACTTC
CASTGEAGGSYNEQYF
>TRBV25-1|16|TRBJ1-2|TRBD1|NA
TGTGCCAGCAGTCAAAATCAGGGGGCGACGAACTATGGCTACACCTTC
CASSQNQGATNYGYTF
>TRBV5-1|16|TRBJ2-3|TRBD2|once
TGCGCCAGCAGCCCCGGACTAGCGGCCCTCACAGATACGCAGTATTTT
CASSPGLAALTDTQYF
>TRBV12-3/TRBV12-4|11|TRBJ2-7|NA|many
TGTGCCAGCAGTTTACGGGACGAGCAGTACTTC
CASSLRDEQYF
>TRBV24-1|16|TRBJ2-3|TRBD1|NA
TGTGCCACCAGTGACCCCCGGGACAGGGGGCAAGATACGCAGTATTTT
CATSDPRDRGQDTQYF
>TRBV2|11|TRBJ1-6|NA|few
TGTGCCAGCAGGGCGGATTCACCCCTCCACTTT
CASRADSPLHF
>TRBV7-2|14|TRBJ2-1|NA|NA
TGTGCCAGCAGCTTAACTCTCATTTACAATGAGCAGTTCTTC
CASSLTLIYNEQFF
>TRBV28|12|TRBJ2-5|TRBD1|NA
TGTGCCAGCAGTACAGACAGGGAAAGCCAGTACTTC
CASSTDRESQYF
>TRBV4-2|16|TRBJ2-7|NA|few
TGTGCCAGCAGCCAAGAGTACCAACAGGGACCCTACGAGCAGTACTTC
CASSQEYQQGPYEQYF
>TRBV24-1|16|TRBJ2-2|TRBD1|once
TGTGCCACCAGTGAAAACAGGGGGTTGAACACCGGGGAGCTGTTTTTT
CATSENRGLNTGELFF
>TRBV2|14|TRBJ2-3|NA|NA
TGTGCCAGCAGGGAAAAACAGGGCCCAGATACGCAGTATTTT
CASREKQGPDTQYF
>TRBV25-1|14|TRBJ1-6|TRBD1|few
TGTGCCAGCACCTCGACAGGGCTTGGATCACCCCTCCACTTT
CASTSTGLGSPLHF
>TRBV10-3|13|TRBJ1-6|NA|few
TGTGCCATCAGTCCGGACAGAAATTCACCCCTCCACTTT
CAISPDRNSPLHF
>TRBV20-1|13|TRBJ1-1|NA|NA
TGCAGTGCTATTAGGACAGTGAACACTGAAGCTTTCTTT
CSAIRTVNTEAFF
>TRBV11-2|17|TRBJ2-7|TRBD2|NA
TGTGCCAGCAGCTTGGGACTAGCGGGAGGGGTATACAATGAGCAGTACTTC
CASSLGLAGGVYNEQYF
>TRBV20-1|13|TRBJ2-2|NA|few
TGCAGTGCTAACCCCCCAGGGGCCGGGGAGCTGTTTTTT
CSANPPGAGELFF
>TRBV2|15|TRBJ2-1|TRBD2|NA
TGTGCCAGCAGGACCCGGGGGGGGACCTACAATGAGCAGTTCTTC
CASRTRGGTYNEQFF
>TRBV10-3|10|TRBJ1-2|NA|NA
TGTGCCCCATCAAATAGCGGCTACACCTTC
CAPSNSGYTF
>TRBV18|15|TRBJ2-1|NA|few
TGTGCCAGCTCACCACAACTAGCAGCATACAATGAGCAGTTCTTC
CASSPQLAAYNEQFF
>TRBV14|14|TRBJ2-3|TRBD2|few
TGTGCCAGCAGCCCAAGGACTAGCGGAGATACGCAGTATTTT
CASSPRTSGDTQYF
>TRBV28|11|TRBJ2-5|NA|NA
TGTGCCAGCCCGCAGGGGAATGAGCAGTACTTC
CASPQGNEQYF
>TRBV5-1|18|TRBJ2-1|TRBD2|NA
TGCGCCAGCAGCTTGAGGATAAGCGGGGTCACCCGTAGGGATGAGCAGTTCTTC
CASSLRISGVTRRDEQFF
>TRBV7-9|14|TRBJ2-2|TRBD2|NA
TGTGCCAGCAGCCTCAGCGGGAGTAACGGGGAGCTGTTTTTT
CASSLSGSNGELFF
>TRBV5-1|14|TRBJ2-7|TRBD1|NA
TGCGCCAGCAGCGAACAGGGGGATCCCTACGAGCAGTACTTC
CASSEQGDPYEQYF
>TRBV6-6|14|TRBJ2-7|NA|few
TGTGCCAGCAGGAGTCGGGACCAAGTCTACGAGCAGTACTTC
CASRSRDQVYEQYF